Below are 32 T cell receptor beta chains sequenced from a single sample in a study of cytomegalovirus exposure and HLA in healthy donors (dated by TCRdb to about 2017). Libraries were made using the immunoSEQ multiplex PCR assay. The multiplex PCR relied on a mix of 60 forward primers for TCR Vbeta segments and 13 reverse primers for TCR Jbeta segments. The source is immuneACCESS, and TCRdb retained only in-frame sequences with V and J called. Part of the clones is not carried over; for the studies checked, unresolved V genes explain less than half of this, and the remainder is unexplained. This sample is represented by 150,000 to 200,000 clones; 80% of them were singletons. The ten largest clones represent 1% of the sample. Sequences were obtained from PBMCs. These receptors originate from a woman aged 45 to 65 in good health and CMV-seropositive.

This chain uses TRBV25-1 with TRBJ2-7, with D perhaps matching TRBD2 (7 bases). This CDR3 is 14 amino acids long. Germline CDR1 and CDR2: MGHDK and SYGVNS. Between the trimmed V and J ends, which lost 8 bases and 7 bases, there was a span of 21 bases. The CDR3 reads CASGSGGPFREQYF. In DNA form, the CDR3 reads TGTGCCAGCGGATCCGGGGGGCCATTTCGTGAGCAGTACTTC.

The chain joins TRBV19 to TRBJ1-1, with D possibly being TRBD1 (5 bases). This CDR3 comprises 17 residues. Trimming removed 2 bases from V and 4 bases from J, with 20 bases in between. The germline CDR1 and CDR2 sequences are LNHDA and SQIVND (reference sequence). The CDR3 region has the DNA TGTGCCAGTAGTATATTTCCTTATAGGGCAGGGTTCACTGAAGCTTTCTTT. Translation: CASSIFPYRAGFTEAFF. Looking up the rest from reference TRBV19 and TRBJ1-1 gives the full variable domain: DGGITQSPKYLFRKEGQNVTLSCEQNLNHDAMYWYRQDPGQGLRLIYYSQIVNDFQKGDIAEGYSVSREKKESFPLTVTSAQKNPTAFYLCASSIFPYRAGFTEAFFGQGTRLTVV.

The CDR3 is CASSLWETQFSNEQFF. The CDR3 nucleotides are TGTGCCAGCAGCTTATGGGAGACGCAATTCTCCAATGAGCAGTTCTTC. The chain combines TRBV11-2 with TRBJ2-1; maybe TRBD2 (5 bases). This CDR3 spans 16 amino acids. Germline V gene data show CDR1 as SGHAT and CDR2 as FQNNGV. The V and J ends lost 2 bases and 6 bases respectively, with 17 bases between them.

V usage is TRBV5-1 and J usage is TRBJ2-1; 9 positions match TRBD1. Germline loops: CDR1 SGHRS, CDR2 YFSETQ. The CDR3 is made up of 15 amino acids. The V segment lost 6 bases and the J segment 9 bases; nucleotides outside the gene matches: 13. CDR3 residues: CASIQDRGSRGEQFF. The CDR3, as DNA: TGCGCCAGCATCCAGGACAGGGGTAGCCGTGGTGAGCAGTTCTTC.

The table lists this clone with a few counts. Other DNA sequences of this sample code for an identical CDR3. J is TRBJ1-1 and V is TRBV7-9; D perhaps matches TRBD1 (5 bases). V lost 1 base and J lost 5, with 11 bases in between. The CDR3 contains 14 residues. Germline values: CDR1 SEHNR, CDR2 FQNEAQ (reference sequence). CDR3 in DNA: TGTGCCAGCAGCTTAGGGGGCGGAATTACTGAAGCTTTCTTT. Translated: CASSLGGGITEAFF.

The genes are TRBV19 and TRBJ2-7; maybe TRBD1 (6 bases). The V end lost 5 bases, the J end lost 2 bases, and 10 bases lay between the germline ends. Germline V gene data show CDR1 as LNHDA and CDR2 as SQIVND (reference sequence). This CDR3 has 13 residues. The CDR3 loop is CASSAQGPYEQYF. CDR3 sequence (DNA): TGTGCCAGTAGTGCGCAGGGGCCCTACGAGCAGTACTTC.

The chain recombines TRBV25-1 with TRBJ2-2; TRBD2 might be the D (7 bases). CDR1 and CDR2 (germline): MGHDK, SYGVNS. This CDR3 contains 16 residues. V was cut by 3 bases and J by 2 bases, with 13 bases left in between. The CDR3 protein is CASSESGGQNTGELFF. CDR3 nucleotides: TGTGCCAGCAGTGAGTCCGGGGGGCAAAACACCGGGGAGCTGTTTTTT.

The gene calls are TRBV9 and TRBJ2-1; D is unresolved. The CDR3 sequence is 15 residues long. Per the germline V gene, CDR1 is SGDLS and CDR2 is YYNGEE. V dropped 0 bases and J dropped 0 bases, with 7 bases sitting between them. The CDR3 DNA is TGTGCCAGCAGCGTAGGTGGAGCCTCCTACAATGAGCAGTTCTTC. It translates to CASSVGGASYNEQFF.

The chain employs TRBV28 and TRBJ1-1; the D gene is possibly TRBD1 (6 bases). CDR3 size: 15 residues. Per the germline V gene, CDR1 is MDHEN and CDR2 is SYDVKM. V was pared by 6 bases and J by 2 bases, with 16 bases between. The CDR3 loop reads CASSSPGQTNTEAFF. CDR3 DNA: TGTGCCAGCAGCTCCCCGGGACAAACAAACACTGAAGCTTTCTTT.

The gene calls are TRBV6-7 and TRBJ2-6; 9 nucleotides agree with TRBD2. TRBV6-7 is recorded as an ORF, its role being uncertain. The CDR3 has 17 amino acids. Trimming removed 8 bases from V and 0 bases from J; junction bases left unmatched: 8. The DNA of the CDR3 is TGTGCCAGCTCCGCCCTAGCGGGGAGCTCTGGGGCCAACGTCCTGACTTTC. Translated, it gives CASSALAGSSGANVLTF.

The chain employs TRBV28 and TRBJ1-3; TRBD1 matches at 8 bases. The germline CDR1 and CDR2 sequences are MDHEN and SYDVKM. V lost 5 bases and J lost 4; bases outside the gene matches: 4. CDR3 length: 14 amino acids. CDR3 bases: TGTGCCAGCAGTCCAGGGGGCCAGGGAAACACCATATATTTT. This translates into CASSPGGQGNTIYF.

The chain joins TRBV7-9 to TRBJ2-7; D perhaps matches TRBD1 (5 bases). The V end was cut by 7 bases, the J end by 0 bases, with 13 bases between. The V gene's germline CDR1 is SEHNR and CDR2 FQNEAQ (reference sequence). The CDR3 spans 14 residues. The CDR3: CASTLTVGSYEQYF. The CDR3 bases are TGTGCCAGCACCCTGACAGTCGGCTCCTACGAGCAGTACTTC. The full variable domain, with the rest looked up from reference TRBV7-9 and TRBJ2-7, is DTGVSQNPRHKITKRGQNVTFRCDPISEHNRLYWYRQTLGQGPEFLTYFQNEAQLEKSRLLSDRFSAERPKGSFSTLEIQRTEQGDSAMYLCASTLTVGSYEQYFGPGTRLTVT.

The gene calls are TRBV25-1 and TRBJ2-7, with D maybe TRBD2 (5 bases). CDR1 and CDR2 from the germline V gene are MGHDK and SYGVNS. V dropped 2 bases and J dropped 0 bases, with 5 bases sitting between them. This CDR3 is 13 amino acids long. The CDR3, as DNA: TGTGCCAGCAGTGAAACTAGCTCCTACGAGCAGTACTTC. Translating gives CASSETSSYEQYF.

This clone has more than one count but fewer than ten. The chain carries TRBV6-4 and TRBJ2-6; D not certain. The V gene's germline CDR1 is MRHNA and CDR2 SNTAGT. V was trimmed by 5 bases and J by 0 bases, leaving 14 bases between them. The CDR3 sequence is 17 residues long. CDR3 in amino acids: CASSYYGGDSGANVLTF. CDR3 coding DNA: TGTGCCAGCAGTTACTACGGCGGAGACTCTGGGGCCAACGTCCTGACTTTC.

J is TRBJ1-2 and V is TRBV25-1; weak D call: TRBD1 (6 bases). V lost 10 bases, J lost 3 bases, and 12 bases lay in between. The CDR3 sequence is 12 residues long. Germline loops: CDR1 MGHDK, CDR2 SYGVNS. CDR3 loop: CATTTGYYGYTF. CDR3 bases: TGTGCCACTACGACAGGCTACTATGGCTACACCTTC.

The chain has TRBV13 and TRBJ2-2, with TRBD2 as a possible D gene (6 bases). V was trimmed by 9 bases and J by 2 bases, leaving 22 bases between them. CDR3 size: 17 residues. Per germline, CDR1 PRHDT and CDR2 FYEKMQ (reference sequence). The CDR3: CASLFGGKWGNTGELFF. The CDR3 DNA sequence: TGTGCCAGTCTATTCGGCGGGAAATGGGGTAACACCGGGGAGCTGTTTTTT.

The chain employs TRBV27 and TRBJ2-7; 11 nucleotides line up with TRBD1. The CDR3 runs 14 residues. Trimming took 6 bases from V and 4 from J; bases not matched to a gene: 5. Germline lookup yields CDR1 MNHEY and CDR2 SMNVEV (reference sequence). The CDR3 sequence: CASRRTGGLYEQYF. The CDR3 DNA reads TGTGCCAGCAGAAGGACAGGGGGCCTTTACGAGCAGTACTTC.

The V and J genes are TRBV7-6 and TRBJ1-1; no clear D. Trimming pared 0 bases from V and 0 bases from J, leaving 17 bases between. The CDR3 runs 18 residues. Germline lookup yields CDR1 SGHVS and CDR2 FNYEAQ. CDR3 bases: TGTGCCAGCAGCTTAGCAGAGGGATTTATCGGAATGAACACTGAAGCTTTCTTT. Protein product: CASSLAEGFIGMNTEAFF.

The chain recombines TRBV5-1 with TRBJ2-3; 10 nucleotides agree with TRBD1. Trimming took 2 bases from V and 0 from J; bases not matched to a gene: 9. The germline V gene has CDR1 SGHRS and CDR2 YFSETQ. The CDR3 is 18 residues long. The CDR3 region has the DNA TGCGCCAGCAGCTTTAAGGACAGGGGGTTCCAAAGCACAGATACGCAGTATTTT. It translates to CASSFKDRGFQSTDTQYF.

The rearrangement uses TRBV28 and TRBJ1-1; weak D call: TRBD1 (5 bases). This CDR3 spans 17 amino acids. The germline CDR1 and CDR2 sequences are MDHEN and SYDVKM. Trimming took off 5 bases at V and 1 base at J, with 20 bases between the two ends. Here the CDR3 DNA reads TGTGCCAGCAGTCGCTTCCCGGGGGAGTGGGAGAACACTGAAGCTTTCTTT. Its translation: CASSRFPGEWENTEAFF.

This clone has only a few counts. The chain has TRBV6-5 and TRBJ2-1, with 12 positions matching TRBD2. V trimming: 0 bases; J trimming: 8 bases; junction bases outside the gene matches: 5. CDR1 and CDR2 from the germline V gene are MNHEY and SVGAGI. This CDR3 comprises 16 residues. The chain's CDR3 is CASSYSPSGGAYEQFF. The DNA for the CDR3 is TGTGCCAGCAGTTACTCGCCTAGCGGGGGGGCATATGAGCAGTTCTTC.

The rearrangement uses TRBV11-1 and TRBJ2-1, with D maybe TRBD2 (5 bases). Between the trimmed V and J ends, which lost 5 bases and 4 bases, there was a span of 12 bases. The germline gives CDR1 SGHAT, CDR2 FQDESV (reference sequence). This CDR3 has 14 amino acids. CDR3 protein: CASSLRGSYNEQFF. CDR3 nucleotide sequence: TGTGCCAGCAGCCTGAGAGGGTCTTACAATGAGCAGTTCTTC.

The J gene is TRBJ1-1, the V gene TRBV7-9; 9 bases line up with TRBD1. Germline assignment: CDR1 SEHNR and CDR2 FQNEAQ (reference sequence). After removal of 5 bases from V and 11 bases from J, the junction contained 12 bases not matched to a gene. This CDR3 is built from 14 residues. In DNA, the CDR3 is TGTGCCAGCAGCCCTTGGACAGGGGAGGAGGGGGCTTTCTTT. Translated: CASSPWTGEEGAFF.

The chain has TRBV7-2 and TRBJ1-1; no clear D gene. V lost 4 bases, J lost 1 base, and 10 bases lay in between. The CDR3 loop spans 14 amino acids. In germline, CDR1 is SGHTA, CDR2 FQGNSA. The CDR3 nucleotides read TGTGCCAGCAGCTCCCGAGGCAGGAACACTGAAGCTTTCTTT. Translating it yields CASSSRGRNTEAFF.

This clone appeared once. The chain carries TRBV9 and TRBJ1-1, with D possibly being TRBD1 (6 bases). Trimming took off 6 bases at V and 2 bases at J, with 14 bases between the two ends. This CDR3 contains 14 residues. Germline-derived CDR1 and CDR2 are SGDLS and YYNGEE. CDR3 amino acids: CASNREGFNTEAFF. The CDR3, as DNA: TGTGCCAGCAACAGGGAGGGCTTCAACACTGAAGCTTTCTTT.

The chain employs TRBV28 and TRBJ2-7, with 7 bases that match TRBD1. CDR3 length: 13 residues. V lost 7 bases to trimming and J lost 2 bases; unmatched junction nucleotides: 5. Germline values: CDR1 MDHEN, CDR2 SYDVKM. The chain's CDR3 is CASKRTGTYEQYF. Written as DNA, the CDR3 is TGTGCCAGCAAAAGGACAGGAACCTACGAGCAGTACTTC.

This clone was seen a handful of times. The V call is TRBV5-4, the J call TRBJ1-2, with D perhaps matching TRBD1 (5 bases). CDR1 is SGHNT, CDR2 YYREEE, per germline (reference sequence). Trimming removed 2 bases at V and 1 base at J, with 12 bases between. This CDR3 is built from 15 residues. In DNA form, the CDR3 reads TGTGCCAGCAGCTTCCTTACAGGTTTTAACTATGGCTACACCTTC. It is translated as CASSFLTGFNYGYTF. Using reference TRBV5-4 and TRBJ1-2 for the parts outside the CDR3, the full variable domain is ETGVTQSPTHLIKTRGQQVTLRCSSQSGHNTVSWYQQALGQGPQFIFQYYREEENGRGNFPPRFSGLQFPNYSSELNVNALELDDSALYLCASSFLTGFNYGYTFGSGTRLTVV.

This clone was detected only a few times. The J gene is TRBJ2-7, the V gene TRBV28, with D possibly matching TRBD1 (5 bases). CDR1 and CDR2 (germline): MDHEN, SYDVKM. Trimming took 8 bases from V and 7 from J, leaving 15 bases between them. The CDR3 has 12 residues. In DNA form, the CDR3 reads TGTGCCAGCGATGTTGCAGGGCGAGAGCAGTACTTC. Translating it yields CASDVAGREQYF.

This clone was seen a single time. The rearrangement joins TRBV28 to TRBJ1-5; 7 nucleotides agree with TRBD1. Germline CDR1 MDHEN, CDR2 SYDVKM. J was trimmed by 4 bases and V by 5 bases; bases with no gene match: 17. The CDR3 sequence is 18 residues long. The CDR3 spells CASSQFETSGDSNQPQHF. CDR3 coding DNA: TGTGCCAGCAGTCAGTTTGAAACTTCAGGGGACAGTAATCAGCCCCAGCATTTT.

This chain uses TRBV18 with TRBJ1-5; possible D gene TRBD1, 5 bases. This CDR3 comprises 15 residues. Trimming cost V 6 bases and J 0 bases, with 12 bases left between them. Germline CDR1 KGHSH, CDR2 LQKENI. Written as DNA, the CDR3 is TGTGCCAGCTCGCAGGGATTATTTAGCAATCAGCCCCAGCATTTT. It translates to CASSQGLFSNQPQHF.

This clone was detected once. The chain uses TRBV19 and TRBJ2-5; a weak D match, TRBD1 (6 bases). The CDR3 consists of 14 residues. Germline values: CDR1 LNHDA, CDR2 SQIVND (reference sequence). V dropped 4 bases and J dropped 4 bases, with 13 bases sitting between them. The CDR3 is CASSTRQVGETQYF. The CDR3 coding sequence is TGTGCCAGTAGTACGCGACAGGTAGGAGAGACCCAGTACTTC.

The chain's CDR3 is CASSPTGSGNTIYF. CDR3 coding DNA: TGTGCCAGCAGCCCAACCGGTTCTGGAAACACCATATATTTT. The V call is TRBV7-3, the J call TRBJ1-3, with D unresolved. Germline values: CDR1 SGHTA, CDR2 FQGTGA. This CDR3 is built from 14 residues. V was pared by 5 bases and J by 1 base, with 9 bases between.